This passage covers 27 T cell receptor beta chains from one sample sequenced in a study of metastatic and nonmetastatic thyroid tumors. Each patient came to thyroid surgery without any prior treatment (of any kind). From the PCR reads, TCRdb re-called clones with MiXCR. The sample holds approximately 25,000 clones, 15% to 20% seen once. Material for sequencing was blood. These receptors were taken from a male donor with papillary thyroid cancer or a benign thyroid nodule (not recorded which). Some clones in this sample may be carry-over from other donors' samples.

The chain links TRBV7-2 to TRBJ1-2; D is unresolved. The CDR3 length is 13 residues. Germline V gives CDR1 SGHTA, CDR2 FQGNSA. The V and J ends lost 1 base and 3 bases respectively, with 6 bases between them. The CDR3 coding sequence is TGTGCCAGCAGCTTAGGGTTTGACTATGGCTACACCTTC. Its translation is CASSLGFDYGYTF.

This clone was found many times. The chain recombines TRBV29-1 with TRBJ2-1, with TRBD2 matching over 9 bases. V lost 3 bases and J lost 0; bases outside the gene matches: 3. CDR3 length: 15 residues. Germline CDR1 and CDR2: SQVTM and ANQGSEA. The CDR3 DNA sequence: TGCAGCGTTGAGAGAGCGGGGGGCTCCTACAATGAGCAGTTCTTC. This codes for CSVERAGGSYNEQFF.

In this sample, this clone turned up many times. The chain is built from TRBV5-1 and TRBJ2-1; 15 bases are shared with TRBD2. The V and J ends lost 2 bases and 5 bases, in that order; junction bases with no gene match: 8. Germline V gene sequence: CDR1 SGHRS, CDR2 YFSETQ. The CDR3 covers 18 residues. This CDR3 reads CASSFSPGLAGGDNEQFF. Written as DNA, the CDR3 is TGCGCCAGCAGCTTCAGTCCGGGACTAGCGGGAGGAGACAATGAGCAGTTCTTC.

This clone occurred many times. The chain uses TRBV20-1 and TRBJ2-1; D remains unclear. Germline values: CDR1 DFQATT, CDR2 SNEGSKA (reference sequence). The CDR3 consists of 13 residues. V dropped 1 base and J dropped 6 bases, with 10 bases sitting between them. CDR3 protein: CSARVRRTNEQFF. The CDR3 DNA is TGCAGTGCTAGAGTAAGACGGACCAATGAGCAGTTCTTC.

This clone was counted many times. V usage is TRBV18 and J usage is TRBJ1-1; D is ambiguous. This CDR3 is built from 14 residues. The germline CDR1 and CDR2 sequences are KGHSH and LQKENI. V lost 4 bases and J lost 4, with 13 bases in between. Written as DNA, the CDR3 is TGTGCCAGCTCACGGGCAGCCACGGTCACTGAAGCTTTCTTT. Protein sequence: CASSRAATVTEAFF.

Many counts were recorded for this clone. J is TRBJ1-2 and V is TRBV6-2 or TRBV6-3; no clear D gene. Germline-derived CDR1 and CDR2 are MNHEY and SVGEGT. The CDR3 totals 13 residues. Deletions cut 6 bases from V and 4 bases from J, with 12 bases between. CDR3 DNA sequence: TGTGCCAGCAGGATGGAGGGAGCCTATGGCTACACCTTC. It yields the protein CASRMEGAYGYTF.

This clone showed up many times. The chain links TRBV3-1 to TRBJ2-1; D may be TRBD1 (5 bases). Trimming took 1 base from V and 6 from J, leaving 7 bases between them. Germline V gene sequence: CDR1 LGHDT, CDR2 YNNKEL (reference sequence). The CDR3 length is 13 residues. CDR3 DNA sequence: TGTGCCAGCAGCCAAGGCAGGGCCAATGAGCAGTTCTTC. It encodes CASSQGRANEQFF.

Ten or more counts support this clone. The J gene is TRBJ2-5, the V gene TRBV28; the match to TRBD2 covers 9 bases. Per germline, CDR1 MDHEN and CDR2 SYDVKM. This CDR3 has 17 amino acids. J lost 1 base, V lost 3 bases, and 9 bases had no gene match. The CDR3, as DNA: TGTGCCAGCAGTTTGAGGTCGGGCGGGAGGGCCCAAGAGACCCAGTACTTC. It is translated as CASSLRSGGRAQETQYF.

This clone was found many times. The chain employs TRBV4-1 and TRBJ2-2; the D call may be TRBD1 or TRBD2 (6 bases each). Germline loops: CDR1 MGHRA, CDR2 YSYEKL. V was trimmed by 1 base and J by 6 bases, leaving 9 bases between them. CDR3 size: 14 residues. CDR3 bases: TGCGCCAGCAGCCAAGCGAGGGGGGCCGGGGAGCTGTTTTTT. Its protein is CASSQARGAGELFF.

At least ten counts were recorded for this clone. The rearrangement joins TRBV7-2 to TRBJ2-7; D is perhaps TRBD1 or TRBD2 (7 bases each). Germline values: CDR1 SGHTA, CDR2 FQGNSA. Trimming pared 2 bases from V and 6 bases from J, leaving 17 bases between. The CDR3 totals 15 residues. DNA of the CDR3: TGTGCCAGCAGCTTAAGCCAGGGGGGGGGAGGCGAGCAGTACTTC. It encodes CASSLSQGGGGEQYF.

The table lists this clone with many counts. This chain connects TRBV4-1 to TRBJ1-1; tentatively, D is TRBD1 (5 bases). V gave up 0 bases and J gave up 2 bases, with 13 bases separating them. Per germline, CDR1 MGHRA and CDR2 YSYEKL. The CDR3 contains 16 residues. The CDR3 reads CASSQEMRQLNTEAFF. CDR3 nucleotides: TGCGCCAGCAGCCAAGAAATGAGACAGCTTAACACTGAAGCTTTCTTT.

The J gene is TRBJ2-5, the V gene TRBV6-2 or TRBV6-3, with D tentatively TRBD2 (6 bases). The V and J ends lost 2 bases and 4 bases respectively, with 17 bases between them. Germline loops: CDR1 MNHEY, CDR2 SVGEGT. This CDR3 has 16 amino acids. The CDR3: CASSYDGGVGGETQYF. Written as DNA, the CDR3 is TGTGCCAGCAGTTACGATGGGGGAGTGGGAGGAGAGACCCAGTACTTC.

This clone was detected a few times. The chain joins TRBV10-1 to TRBJ2-2, with D possibly TRBD2 on 6 matching bases. Germline V lookup: CDR1 WNHNN, CDR2 SYGVQD (reference sequence). This CDR3 spans 14 amino acids. Trimming took 7 bases from V and 1 from J, leaving 10 bases between them. CDR3 sequence: CASNPGVNTGELFF. The CDR3 region has the DNA TGCGCCAGCAATCCGGGGGTGAACACCGGGGAGCTGTTTTTT.

In this sample, this clone turned up many times. The same CDR3 is also encoded by other DNA sequences in this sample. V gene TRBV9 combines with J gene TRBJ2-5, with D maybe TRBD1 (6 bases). With 0 bases removed from V and 5 bases from J, the gap between germline ends came to 14 bases. This CDR3 is 15 amino acids long. CDR1 is SGDLS and CDR2 is YYNGEE in the germline V gene. CDR3 nucleotides: TGTGCCAGCAGCGTAGGGACAGTACCAGGGGAGACCCAGTACTTC. Translation: CASSVGTVPGETQYF.

The V gene is TRBV10-1, the J gene TRBJ2-7; weak D call: TRBD2 (5 bases). The V gene's germline CDR1 is WNHNN and CDR2 SYGVQD (reference sequence). The CDR3 covers 17 residues. With 1 base removed from V and 6 bases from J, the gap between germline ends came to 22 bases. CDR3 coding DNA: TGCGCCAGCAGTGAGTGCGACCTGAGGGCCCTTTATAGCGAGCAGTACTTC. Translated: CASSECDLRALYSEQYF.

This clone has more than one count but fewer than ten. The V gene is TRBV28, the J gene TRBJ2-1; tentatively, D is TRBD2 (6 bases). V gave up 7 bases and J gave up 12 bases, with 25 bases separating them. CDR1 is MDHEN, CDR2 SYDVKM, per germline. The CDR3 is 15 residues long. CDR3 nucleotides: TGTGCCAGCATACTCTTTCGGACTATCGAGTTGGGGCAGTTCTTC. Amino acid sequence: CASILFRTIELGQFF. Combining the CDR3 with reference TRBV28 and TRBJ2-1 gives the whole variable domain DVKVTQSSRYLVKRTGEKVFLECVQDMDHENMFWYRQDPGLGLRLIYFSYDVKMKEKGDIPEGYSVSREKKERFSLILESASTNQTSMYLCASILFRTIELGQFFGPGTRLTVL.

V and J are TRBV12-3 or TRBV12-4 and TRBJ2-5; 7 nucleotides line up with TRBD1. Trimming at V came to 3 bases and at J to 4 bases, leaving 8 bases not matched to a gene. The CDR3 spans 15 residues. As DNA, the CDR3 is TGTGCCAGCAGTTTGTACAGGGGAGTTGGAGAGACCCAGTACTTC. Translating it yields CASSLYRGVGETQYF.

This clone was observed a handful of times. V is TRBV6-2 or TRBV6-3 and J is TRBJ2-2; D perhaps matches TRBD1 (5 bases). V lost 6 bases, J lost 10 bases, and 18 bases lay in between. Germline V gene data show CDR1 as MNHEY and CDR2 as SVGEGT. The CDR3 is 14 amino acids. Here the CDR3 DNA reads TGTGCCAGCAGCCCGGACATCGTCACCTTGGAGCTGTTTTTT. It translates to CASSPDIVTLELFF.

This clone was found many times. This chain joins TRBV11-2 and TRBJ1-3; no clear D gene. The V gene lost 5 bases and the J gene lost 4 bases, with 3 bases spanning the gap. Germline CDR1 reads SGHAT; CDR2 reads FQNNGV. The CDR3 runs to 11 residues. This CDR3 reads CASSNGNTIYF. As DNA, the CDR3 is TGTGCCAGCAGCAACGGAAACACCATATATTTT.

In the case of this clone: Compared with germline, one end of the junction differs, possibly owing to a read error. The rearrangement uses TRBV20-1 and TRBJ2-3; TRBD1 is a possible D gene (6 bases). The CDR3 covers 14 residues. CDR1 is DFQATT, CDR2 SNEGSKA, per germline (reference sequence). The CDR3 coding sequence is TGCAGTGCCAATCCGGGACACCACACAGATACGCAGTGTTTT. Encoded protein: CSANPGHHTDTQCF.

This clone counts as medium-sized. The rearrangement links TRBV2 to TRBJ2-7; 7 positions agree with TRBD1. Germline lookup yields CDR1 SNHLY and CDR2 FYNNEI. J lost 2 bases, V lost 5 bases, and 3 bases had no gene match. The CDR3 is made up of 13 amino acids. As DNA, the CDR3 is TGTGCCAGCAGTCCGGGACAGCCCTACGAGCAGTACTTC. As protein: CASSPGQPYEQYF.

At least ten counts were recorded for this clone. The chain joins TRBV4-1 to TRBJ2-1; a weak D match, TRBD1 (5 bases). Germline-derived CDR1 and CDR2 are MGHRA and YSYEKL. The CDR3 consists of 18 residues. The V end lost 1 base, the J end lost 0 bases, and 16 bases lay between the germline ends. For the CDR3, the DNA is TGCGCCAGCAGCCAAGGTCTAGGGGCGGCATTCTCCTACAATGAGCAGTTCTTC. Its translation: CASSQGLGAAFSYNEQFF.

This clone was detected ten times or more. The CDR3 is CASSLSWGGVTYNEQFF. The CDR3 DNA follows: TGTGCCAGCAGTTTATCGTGGGGAGGTGTGACCTACAATGAGCAGTTCTTC. This rearrangement joins TRBV28 to TRBJ2-1, with D possibly TRBD2 on 6 matching bases. From germline, CDR1 is MDHEN and CDR2 SYDVKM. The CDR3 spans 17 residues. V gave up 1 base and J gave up 2 bases, with 15 bases separating them.

This clone occurred many times. The chain links TRBV6-1 to TRBJ2-1, with D possibly matching TRBD2 (6 bases). Trimming cost V 7 bases and J 4 bases, with 11 bases left between them. Germline V gives CDR1 MNHNS, CDR2 SASEGT. The CDR3 covers 13 residues. The CDR3 nucleotides are TGTGCCAGCAAGGCTAGCGAGTACAATGAGCAGTTCTTC. Translation: CASKASEYNEQFF.

This chain joins TRBV4-3 and TRBJ2-3, with unresolved D. The CDR3 covers 15 residues. V was pared by 1 base and J by 1 base, with 9 bases between. Germline V CDR1 and CDR2: LGHNA, YSLEER. The DNA for the CDR3 is TGCGCCAGCAGCCAAGCGCGGAGTGGCACAGATACGCAGTATTTT. It specifies CASSQARSGTDTQYF.

Ten or more counts support this clone. J is TRBJ2-7 and V is TRBV7-8; D is undetermined. The CDR3 has 14 amino acids. The germline V and J ends were trimmed by 1 base and 2 bases, with 9 bases remaining between them. Germline CDR1 SGHVS, CDR2 FQNEAQ. The CDR3 region has the DNA TGTGCCAGCAGCTTAGTGATGCTCGCCTACGAGCAGTACTTC. This codes for CASSLVMLAYEQYF.

This clone was seen ten or more times. The V and J genes are TRBV7-8 and TRBJ1-3; D call uncertain. V was cut by 0 bases and J by 4 bases, with 7 bases left in between. There are 14 residues in the CDR3. Germline loops: CDR1 SGHVS, CDR2 FQNEAQ. The CDR3 sequence is CASSLAPEGNTIYF. DNA for the CDR3: TGTGCCAGCAGCTTAGCGCCAGAAGGAAACACCATATATTTT.